The 18 T cell receptor beta chains in this list originate from one sample, sequenced in a study of blood T cell repertoires in COVID-19. Measured with immunoSEQ multiplex PCR; TCRdb has only the in-frame clones, and not every one. The sample holds over 40,000 clones; roughly 82% are singletons and the top ten take less than 8%. Sequencing was performed on peripheral blood. The receptors derive from a human donor in a cohort sampled during active COVID-19.

This rearrangement joins TRBV19 to TRBJ2-7, with D tentatively TRBD1 (7 bases). V was trimmed by 5 bases and J by 3 bases, leaving 14 bases between them. The CDR3 is made up of 14 amino acids. Germline CDR1 and CDR2: LNHDA and SQIVND (reference sequence). The CDR3 sequence: CASSSGTAGYEQYF. For the CDR3, the DNA is TGTGCCAGTAGTTCGGGGACAGCGGGCTACGAGCAGTACTTC.

The sample holds a few counts of this clone. V is TRBV19 and J is TRBJ1-2; TRBD1 matches 7 bases. The length of the CDR3 is 13 residues. V shed 4 bases, J shed 6 bases, and the junction held 5 bases outside the gene matches. Germline V gene lookup returns CDR1 LNHDA and CDR2 SQIVND (reference sequence). The CDR3 DNA reads TGTGCCAGTAGTACGCGACAGGGTCATGGCTACACCTTC. This sequence encodes CASSTRQGHGYTF.

This chain links TRBV19 with TRBJ1-5, with D unresolved. CDR1 and CDR2 (germline): LNHDA, SQIVND (reference sequence). Trimming shortened V by 4 bases and J by 1 base, and 8 bases separated the two germline ends. The CDR3 is 14 amino acids. CDR3 loop: CASSTDKSNQPQHF. Written as DNA, the CDR3 is TGTGCCAGTAGTACCGACAAAAGCAATCAGCCCCAGCATTTT.

The chain is built from TRBV11-3 and TRBJ1-2, with 9 bases lining up with TRBD1. CDR1 and CDR2 (germline): SGHNT, YENEEA. This CDR3 is built from 16 residues. Trimming removed 5 bases from V and 1 base from J; junction bases left unmatched: 8. The CDR3 coding sequence is TGTGCCAGCAGCCAACGACAGGGGGGACTTAACTATGGCTACACCTTC. Translating gives CASSQRQGGLNYGYTF.

J is TRBJ1-5 and V is TRBV27; D call uncertain. In germline, CDR1 is MNHEY, CDR2 SMNVEV (reference sequence). The V gene lost 4 bases and the J gene lost 3 bases, with 4 bases spanning the gap. The CDR3 contains 12 residues. The CDR3 spells CASSSTNQPQHF. Here the CDR3 DNA reads TGTGCCAGCAGTTCTACCAATCAGCCCCAGCATTTT.

The chain carries TRBV27 and TRBJ1-2; 8 bases line up with TRBD1. V lost 2 bases and J lost 4; bases outside the gene matches: 6. The length of the CDR3 is 15 residues. Germline values: CDR1 MNHEY, CDR2 SMNVEV (reference sequence). DNA of the CDR3: TGTGCCAGCAGTTTAACGGACAGGGATCTCTATGGCTACACCTTC. Protein: CASSLTDRDLYGYTF.

The chain is built from TRBV6-2 or TRBV6-3 and TRBJ2-6, with D perhaps matching TRBD2 (6 bases). The germline V gene encodes CDR1 MNHEY and CDR2 SVGEGT. The CDR3 covers 16 residues. The ends were cut back, 4 bases at V and 4 bases at J, with 14 bases in the middle. The DNA for the CDR3 is TGTGCCAGCAGTTTTGGCGGGGTTTCGGGGGCCAACGTCCTGACTTTC. Translation: CASSFGGVSGANVLTF.

There are a few counts of this clone. The gene calls are TRBV19 and TRBJ1-3; D is uncertain. The CDR3 is 15 residues long. Germline V CDR1 and CDR2: LNHDA, SQIVND (reference sequence). Trimming removed 3 bases from V and 0 bases from J, with 9 bases in between. Here the CDR3 DNA reads TGTGCCAGTAGTATCTTCTCCGTCTCTGGAAACACCATATATTTT. As protein: CASSIFSVSGNTIYF.

The gene calls are TRBV7-9 and TRBJ2-7; 11 positions agree with TRBD1. The CDR3 is 16 amino acids. Trimming removed 4 bases from V and 4 bases from J; junction bases left unmatched: 9. From germline, CDR1 is SEHNR and CDR2 FQNEAQ (reference sequence). The CDR3 DNA reads as TGTGCCAGCAGCTACTCGGGCGGACAGGGGGCTTACGAGCAGTACTTC. It encodes CASSYSGGQGAYEQYF.

The rearrangement uses TRBV5-6 and TRBJ2-1, with D tentatively TRBD1 (6 bases). V was cut by 0 bases and J by 5 bases, with 9 bases left in between. The V gene's germline CDR1 is SGHDT and CDR2 YYEEEE. The CDR3 sequence is 14 residues long. Here the CDR3 reads CASSLDQGNNEQFF. In DNA, the CDR3 is TGTGCCAGCAGCTTGGATCAGGGGAACAATGAGCAGTTCTTC. Combining the CDR3 with reference TRBV5-6 and TRBJ2-1 gives the whole variable domain DAGVTQSPTHLIKTRGQQVTLRCSPKSGHDTVSWYQQALGQGPQFIFQYYEEEERQRGNFPDRFSGHQFPNYSSELNVNALLLGDSALYLCASSLDQGNNEQFFGPGTRLTVL.

The chain employs TRBV29-1 and TRBJ2-1, with 10 bases that match TRBD1. The CDR3 has 14 residues. The germline CDR1 and CDR2 sequences are SQVTM and ANQGSEA. Losses at the gene ends were 7 bases for V and 3 bases for J; bases not matched to a gene: 6. CDR3 DNA sequence: TGCAGCGCTGAGCGGGACAGGGGCTACAATGAGCAGTTCTTC. This gives the protein CSAERDRGYNEQFF.

The chain joins TRBV15 to TRBJ1-4; TRBD1 agrees at 8 bases. The V segment lost 5 bases and the J segment 4 bases; nucleotides outside the gene matches: 6. The germline gives CDR1 LNHNV, CDR2 YYDKDF (reference sequence). CDR3 length equals 15 residues. CDR3 DNA sequence: TGTGCCACCAGCCGCTTACAGGGGGTTAATGAAAAACTGTTTTTT. Translating gives CATSRLQGVNEKLFF. The variable domain in full, completed from reference TRBV15 and TRBJ1-4, reads DAMVIQNPRYQVTQFGKPVTLSCSQTLNHNVMYWYQQKSSQAPKLLFHYYDKDFNNEADTPDNFQSRRPNTSFCFLDIRSPGLGDTAMYLCATSRLQGVNEKLFFGSGTQLSVL.

The chain links TRBV18 to TRBJ2-2; 10 bases map to TRBD2. The germline V gene has CDR1 KGHSH and CDR2 LQKENI. The CDR3 totals 16 residues. Trimming removed 3 bases from V and 7 bases from J; junction bases left unmatched: 8. CDR3 loop: CASSPPGLASGGELFF. CDR3 sequence (DNA): TGTGCCAGCTCACCCCCGGGACTAGCGTCGGGCGGGGAGCTGTTTTTT. Using reference TRBV18 and TRBJ2-2 for the parts outside the CDR3, the full variable domain is NAGVMQNPRHLVRRRGQEARLRCSPMKGHSHVYWYRQLPEEGLKFMVYLQKENIIDESGMPKERFSAEFPKEGPSILRIQQVVRGDSAAYFCASSPPGLASGGELFFGEGSRLTVL.

This chain links TRBV18 with TRBJ1-6, with D unresolved. The V gene's germline CDR1 is KGHSH and CDR2 LQKENI. Trimming shortened V by 0 bases and J by 7 bases, and 10 bases separated the two germline ends. The CDR3 is 15 residues long. CDR3 nucleotide sequence: TGTGCCAGCTCACCACCGGCGGGCTCCAATTCACCCCTCCACTTT. Protein sequence: CASSPPAGSNSPLHF.

The chain has TRBV18 and TRBJ1-3, with TRBD1 as a possible D gene (6 bases). There are 14 residues in the CDR3. V gave up 8 bases and J gave up 0 bases, with 11 bases separating them. Germline V gene data show CDR1 as KGHSH and CDR2 as LQKENI. This CDR3 is CASRDNRSGNTIYF. CDR3 DNA: TGTGCCAGCCGGGACAACCGCTCTGGAAACACCATATATTTT.

The V and J genes are TRBV25-1 and TRBJ1-4; D unresolved. Trimming left V 5 bases short and J 0 bases short, with 10 bases between. Germline CDR1 is MGHDK and CDR2 is SYGVNS. The CDR3 covers 15 residues. The CDR3 DNA reads as TGTGCCAGCAGTTACCGTGGCCCAACTAATGAAAAACTGTTTTTT. It specifies CASSYRGPTNEKLFF.

This sequence joins TRBV18 and TRBJ1-1, with 11 bases fitting TRBD1. Losses at the gene ends were 6 bases for V and 4 bases for J; bases not matched to a gene: 4. This CDR3 spans 14 amino acids. Germline CDR1 reads KGHSH; CDR2 reads LQKENI. The CDR3, as DNA: TGTGCCAGCTCCCCGGGGACAGGGGGCACTGAAGCTTTCTTT. Its protein is CASSPGTGGTEAFF.

CDR3 nucleotide sequence: TGTGCCAGCAGTCCCTCTAATGAAAAACTGTTTTTT. Translated: CASSPSNEKLFF. The chain couples TRBV12-3 or TRBV12-4 to TRBJ1-4; D is uncertain. CDR3 length: 12 residues. V was trimmed by 5 bases and J by 3 bases, leaving 4 bases between them.